What follows describes a single TCR beta chain. It lacks a known antigen. No base-level quality is on record; no much larger clone is a single base apart. This sample is part of a study of T-cell memory formation after mild COVID-19 (dated by TCRdb to about 2021). General notes on the study: Most TCR sequence clusters were specific to one of the two donors. Two young, previously healthy adult volunteers made up the cohort, one male and one female. In two donors, T-cell clones that expanded and contracted after mild COVID-19 were followed by sequencing TCRalpha and TCRbeta repertoires longitudinally. The full study reports these points: Some responding clones were detected in pre-infection memory, suggesting pre-existing cross-reactive memory T cells joined the SARS-CoV-2 response. Balanced CD4/CD8 phenotypes were observed for clones contracting from day 15 to 85, whereas a bias towards CD4+ was observed for a second wave of clones expanding from day 15 to 37. Contracting CD4+ clones were found mainly in CM and EM memory subsets, while CD8+ clones were enriched in EMRA. Only a couple of mild cases were covered in the study, and larger cohorts including severe cases with pre-infection samples were considered necessary. Whether the second-wave clones peaking on day 37 were SARS-CoV-2 specific was not confirmed.

Spanning cysteine to phenylalanine, the CDR3 consists of 14 amino acids. The sequence is cut down to CDR3 DNA, 42 bases in frame from base 1. V and J are trimmed by 1 base and 4 bases, and the gene matches miss 4 bases of the junction. Ficoll-Paque density gradient centrifugation was used to isolate PBMCs. The sequencer listed for this sample is Illumina NovaSeq 6000. TCRalpha and TCRbeta cDNA libraries were constructed by 5'RACE with constant-segment primers, with sample barcodes and unique molecular identifiers being introduced. RNA was extracted from every sample with Trizol reagent. Library amplification was performed in two PCR steps, and a second sample barcode and Illumina TruSeq adapters were introduced in the second step. The libraries were sequenced on an Illumina NovaSeq using 2 x 150 bp paired-end reads. Per the original workflow: The reads were demultiplexed and collapsed into UMI-guided consensus sequences using migec v1.2.7. With mixcr v2.1.11, UMI consensuses were aligned to TRA and TRB V and J templates and assembled into clonotypes. A clonotype was counted as expanded or contracted only if both edgeR and NoisET called the change significant, with noise models trained on biological replicates. For edgeR calls, the cutoffs were a false discovery rate-adjusted p below 0.01 and a log2 fold-change threshold of 1. PCA with hierarchical clustering of max-normalized trajectories of the 1000 most abundant clonotypes was used as exploratory dynamics analysis. Separately sequenced CD4+ and CD8+ repertoires were used to assign the CD4 or CD8 phenotype of responding clones. TCRdb reanalyzed the raw reads on its own, using fastp at Q25 for trimming and MiXCR for clone calling, and kept in-frame beta chains. Here each entry gathers all rows of one CDR3 protein and keeps the most common genes and DNA. V and J calls and clone size were set by TCRdb, not the authors. Present in this sample are about 130,000 distinct CDR3 sequences, approximately 6.2% of which were seen just once. The ten largest make up around 2% of the sample.

Sequenced input: PBMCs or a T cell subset sorted from them (not recorded which). The rearranged chain carries TRBV12-3 or TRBV12-4 and TRBJ2-7; 7 of the junction bases match TRBD2. The receptor comes from an adult woman who had mild COVID-19 (a few samples of this study predate the infection). The sample titles of this study are shuffled in the database, so cell type and time point are left out; the donor was told from shared clones. CDR3 reads: CASSLGSGKYEQYF. The DNA sequence is given as TGTGCCAGCAGTTTAGGGAGCGGGAAGTACGAGCAGTACTTC.